This T cell receptor beta chain stems from a study of regulatory T cells in long-lasting Graves disease. Time point specified: persistent/refractory GD, antithyroid drugs over 5 years with positive TRAb. Preparation of the TCR library used RNA extracted from PBMCs. Researchers made TCR beta libraries by using iRepertoire HTBI primers and running Arm-PCR on CDR3 regions. Via MiXCR, TCRdb re-called the multiplex PCR reads, giving one row per CDR3 protein. The sample has fewer than 550,000 distinct CDR3 sequences, around a fifth seen once. With 5 bases removed from V and 3 bases from J, the gap between germline ends came to 17 bases. Germline assignment: CDR1 SEHNR and CDR2 FQNEAQ (reference sequence). CDR3 size: 15 residues. This clonotype occurred a few times.

The input for sequencing was peripheral blood mononuclear cells (PBMCs), taken when the disease was refractory, from a patient treated with antithyroid drugs. This receptor was taken from a female donor with Graves disease. The rearrangement links TRBV7-9 to TRBJ2-7, with D unclear. The CDR3 is CASSVTMGDFYEQYF. CDR3 DNA: TGTGCCAGCAGCGTGACCATGGGCGACTTCTACGAGCAGTACTTC.